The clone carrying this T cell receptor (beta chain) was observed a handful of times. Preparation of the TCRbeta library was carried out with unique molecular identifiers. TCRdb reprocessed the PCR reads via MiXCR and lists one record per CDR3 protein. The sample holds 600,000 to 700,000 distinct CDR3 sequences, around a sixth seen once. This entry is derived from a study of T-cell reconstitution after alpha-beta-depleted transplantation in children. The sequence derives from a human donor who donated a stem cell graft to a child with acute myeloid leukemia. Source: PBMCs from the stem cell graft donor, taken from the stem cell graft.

CDR3 loop: CSARDRSGGNYEQYV. The CDR3 region has the DNA TGCAGTGCTAGAGATCGGAGCGGGGGAAACTACGAGCAGTACGTC. The V and J genes are TRBV20-1 and TRBJ2-7, with 8 bases identical to TRBD2. CDR3 size: 15 residues. Germline CDR1 reads DFQATT; CDR2 reads SNEGSKA (reference sequence). Unmatched junction bases numbered 7, after V lost 0 bases and J lost 3 bases.